Following are 27 T cell receptor beta chains from one sample sequenced in a study of blood T cell repertoires in COVID-19. The protocol was immunoSEQ multiplex PCR, while the TCRdb copy is restricted to in-frame clones and leaves out a portion. Of approximately 200,000 clones listed, roughly 82% were seen once; the top ten hold more than 7.5%. Sequencing was done on a sample of PBMCs or T cells enriched from blood (not recorded which). The origin of the receptors is a young woman who had recovered from COVID-19.

The V gene is TRBV28, the J gene TRBJ1-1; no reliable D call. Germline-derived CDR1 and CDR2 are MDHEN and SYDVKM. V shed 7 bases and J shed 11 bases, with 17 bases lying between them. This CDR3 region has 12 residues. For the CDR3, the DNA is TGTGCCAGCACCATAGACCCCGGCGGGGCTTTCTTT. Translation: CASTIDPGGAFF.

This chain joins TRBV6-6 and TRBJ2-7; 10 nucleotides line up with TRBD2. Germline values: CDR1 MNHNY, CDR2 SVGAGI (reference sequence). With V trimmed by 2 bases and J by 5 bases, 6 bases remained unmatched. The CDR3 contains 15 residues. CDR3 coding DNA: TGTGCCAGCAGTTACAGGCCTAGCGGGAGCCACGAGCAGTACTTC. This encodes CASSYRPSGSHEQYF.

There are a few counts of this clone. The rearrangement joins TRBV29-1 to TRBJ1-2, with 8 bases fitting TRBD1. Germline loops: CDR1 SQVTM, CDR2 ANQGSEA. Trimming took 3 bases from V and 4 from J; bases not matched to a gene: 4. The CDR3 extends over 13 amino acids. This CDR3 reads CSVETGDSYGYTF. CDR3 nucleotide sequence: TGCAGCGTTGAGACAGGGGATAGCTATGGCTACACCTTC.

This clone was detected only once. The rearrangement uses TRBV18 and TRBJ2-5; possible D gene TRBD1, 5 bases. This CDR3 is built from 19 residues. CDR1 KGHSH and CDR2 LQKENI come from the germline V gene. V was shortened by 4 bases and J by 1 base, with 25 bases between the two germline ends. This CDR3 reads CASSLHRQTLEFVQETQYF. The DNA for the CDR3 is TGTGCCAGCTCACTCCACCGACAGACCCTAGAATTCGTCCAAGAGACCCAGTACTTC.

The CDR3 here is CAISEGEGQVNEQFF. CDR3 DNA sequence: TGTGCCATCAGTGAGGGGGAGGGCCAGGTGAATGAGCAGTTCTTC. The rearrangement joins TRBV10-3 to TRBJ2-1, with 7 bases matching TRBD2. The CDR3 runs 15 residues. V shed 2 bases, J shed 7 bases, and the junction held 8 bases outside the gene matches. Germline-derived CDR1 and CDR2 are ENHRY and SYGVKD.

V gene TRBV5-1 combines with J gene TRBJ2-2; tentative D call: TRBD1 (6 bases). This CDR3 is 16 amino acids long. V lost 4 bases and J lost 5, with 18 bases in between. The germline V gene encodes CDR1 SGHRS and CDR2 YFSETQ. In DNA form, the CDR3 reads TGCGCCAGCAGCACCACCAGGACAGCCGGAACCGGGGAGCTGTTTTTT. It yields the protein CASSTTRTAGTGELFF.

J is TRBJ2-2 and V is TRBV9; 8 positions match TRBD2. Trimming removed 3 bases from V and 4 bases from J; junction bases left unmatched: 11. The CDR3 loop spans 17 amino acids. Germline loops: CDR1 SGDLS, CDR2 YYNGEE. The CDR3 region is CASSALFQRETTGELFF. The CDR3 bases are TGTGCCAGCAGCGCTTTATTCCAGCGGGAGACCACCGGGGAGCTGTTTTTT. Based on the CDR3 plus reference TRBV9 and TRBJ2-2, the full variable domain is DSGVTQTPKHLITATGQRVTLRCSPRSGDLSVYWYQQSLDQGLQFLIQYYNGEERAKGNILERFSAQQFPDLHSELNLSSLELGDSALYFCASSALFQRETTGELFFGEGSRLTVL.

This chain connects TRBV28 to TRBJ2-3; 11 bases align to TRBD2. V trimming: 8 bases; J trimming: 3 bases; junction bases outside the gene matches: 19. Germline lookup yields CDR1 MDHEN and CDR2 SYDVKM. The CDR3 has 19 amino acids. As DNA, the CDR3 is TGTGCCAGCCATGGAAAGATAGCGGGAGGGCCGGGTTGGACAGATACGCAGTATTTT. It translates to CASHGKIAGGPGWTDTQYF.

The rearrangement uses TRBV18 and TRBJ2-1; no clear D. V lost 3 bases and J 3 bases, leaving 21 bases between the germline ends. The CDR3 consists of 18 residues. Germline CDR1 and CDR2: KGHSH and LQKENI. The CDR3 DNA follows: TGTGCCAGCTCACCGCTCAGAAATACCCTTACAGTCTACAATGAGCAGTTCTTC. Translation gives CASSPLRNTLTVYNEQFF.

The rearrangement joins TRBV9 to TRBJ2-3, with 7 bases identical to TRBD1. Losses at the gene ends were 3 bases for V and 0 bases for J; bases not matched to a gene: 4. This CDR3 is built from 15 residues. Germline CDR1 reads SGDLS; CDR2 reads YYNGEE. CDR3 in DNA: TGTGCCAGCAGCGCCGACAGGGCTAGCACAGATACGCAGTATTTT. Translating gives CASSADRASTDTQYF. The variable domain in full, with the rest retrieved from reference TRBV9 and TRBJ2-3, is DSGVTQTPKHLITATGQRVTLRCSPRSGDLSVYWYQQSLDQGLQFLIQYYNGEERAKGNILERFSAQQFPDLHSELNLSSLELGDSALYFCASSADRASTDTQYFGPGTRLTVL.

This chain joins TRBV24-1 and TRBJ2-1; 12 nucleotides align to TRBD2. Trimming cost V 0 bases and J 7 bases; bases outside gene matches: 9. CDR1 is KGHDR, CDR2 SFDVKD, per germline. The CDR3 covers 18 residues. The CDR3 loop is CATSDLRASGRVRNEQFF. CDR3 sequence (DNA): TGTGCCACCAGTGATTTGAGGGCTAGCGGGAGGGTCCGGAATGAGCAGTTCTTC.

This chain uses TRBV6-4 with TRBJ2-1, with 8 bases identical to TRBD2. V dropped 4 bases and J dropped 4; count of bases not matched to a gene: 9. Germline V CDR1 and CDR2: MRHNA, SNTAGT. The CDR3 length is 16 residues. The chain's CDR3 is CASSGFSGGSYNEQFF. CDR3 nucleotide sequence: TGTGCCAGCAGTGGCTTTTCGGGAGGGTCGTACAATGAGCAGTTCTTC.

V gene TRBV18 combines with J gene TRBJ1-6, with a possible D match to TRBD1 (5 bases). The CDR3 covers 15 residues. The germline V and J ends were trimmed by 3 bases and 10 bases, with 16 bases remaining between them. The germline gives CDR1 KGHSH, CDR2 LQKENI. The CDR3 bases are TGTGCCAGCTCACCTCAGGCGGGGGGTGAGTCACCCCTCCACTTT. Protein: CASSPQAGGESPLHF.

The rearrangement links TRBV21-1 to TRBJ1-6; the D call TRBD1 from the table was never checked on the DNA. TRBV21-1 is given as a pseudogene. The CDR3 spans 22 residues. The CDR3 nucleotides read TGTGCCAGCAGGAGAAGAGTACCGGGACAGGGAGAGGGGACGGGGGATAATTCACCCCTCCACTTT. Residues: CASRRRVPGQGEGTGDNSPLHF.

This chain connects TRBV7-2 to TRBJ1-2, with 11 bases aligning to TRBD1. CDR1 is SGHTA, CDR2 FQGNSA, per germline. V gave up 1 base and J gave up 4 bases; unmatched junction bases: 5. The CDR3 runs to 16 residues. In nucleotides, the CDR3 is TGTGCCAGCAGCTTAGTTGGGACAGGGGGAACCTATGGCTACACCTTC. It specifies CASSLVGTGGTYGYTF.

V gene TRBV28 combines with J gene TRBJ1-2; D is undetermined. There are 12 residues in the CDR3. V was cut by 6 bases and J by 8 bases, with 13 bases left in between. Germline V CDR1 and CDR2: MDHEN, SYDVKM. CDR3 protein: CASSPRSLGYTF. Here the CDR3 DNA reads TGTGCCAGCAGCCCTAGAAGCCTCGGCTACACCTTC.

This chain joins TRBV7-8 and TRBJ2-7; 8 positions match TRBD1. Germline V gives CDR1 SGHVS, CDR2 FQNEAQ. The CDR3 runs to 16 residues. The V gene end was trimmed by 5 bases and the J gene end by 5 bases; junction bases not matched to a gene: 14. The CDR3 loop is CASSKTGGQGVHEQYF. In nucleotides, the CDR3 is TGTGCCAGCAGCAAAACGGGTGGACAGGGAGTGCACGAGCAGTACTTC.

The chain employs TRBV15 and TRBJ1-1; D ambiguous. Germline V gene data show CDR1 as LNHNV and CDR2 as YYDKDF (reference sequence). The CDR3 is made up of 15 amino acids. V lost 0 bases to trimming and J lost 1 base, with 9 bases between them. CDR3 loop: CATSREETPNTEAFF. For the CDR3, the DNA is TGTGCCACCAGCAGAGAGGAGACCCCGAACACTGAAGCTTTCTTT.

The rearrangement links TRBV28 to TRBJ2-1, with TRBD2 matching 14 bases. The V and J ends lost 6 bases and 4 bases, in that order; junction bases with no gene match: 5. The CDR3 contains 16 residues. Germline CDR1 is MDHEN and CDR2 is SYDVKM. CDR3 in amino acids: CASREGLAGAYNEQFF. In DNA form, the CDR3 reads TGTGCCAGCAGGGAGGGACTAGCGGGAGCTTACAATGAGCAGTTCTTC.

J is TRBJ2-5 and V is TRBV28; 7 bases map to TRBD1. V gave up 2 bases and J gave up 3 bases; unmatched junction bases: 3. The germline V gene encodes CDR1 MDHEN and CDR2 SYDVKM. The CDR3 spans 14 residues. The CDR3 region has the DNA TGTGCCAGCAGTTTACCCGACAGGGAAGAGACCCAGTACTTC. As protein: CASSLPDREETQYF.

V gene TRBV19 combines with J gene TRBJ2-1; 9 bases line up with TRBD2. The CDR3 is 15 residues long. Germline-derived CDR1 and CDR2 are LNHDA and SQIVND (reference sequence). V shed 1 base and J 6 bases; nucleotides not matched to a gene: 4. CDR3 sequence: CASSIGLAGTNEQFF. For the CDR3, the DNA is TGTGCCAGTAGTATAGGTCTAGCGGGGACCAATGAGCAGTTCTTC. Drawing the rest from reference TRBV19 and TRBJ2-1, the complete variable domain is DGGITQSPKYLFRKEGQNVTLSCEQNLNHDAMYWYRQDPGQGLRLIYYSQIVNDFQKGDIAEGYSVSREKKESFPLTVTSAQKNPTAFYLCASSIGLAGTNEQFFGPGTRLTVL.

This rearrangement joins TRBV2 to TRBJ1-5; 9 bases agree with TRBD1. The germline gives CDR1 SNHLY, CDR2 FYNNEI. The junction had 0 bases not matched to a gene; V was cut back by 4 bases and J by 2 bases. This CDR3 is built from 14 residues. The CDR3 loop is CASSGDRGNQPQHF. As DNA, the CDR3 is TGTGCCAGCAGTGGGGACAGGGGCAATCAGCCCCAGCATTTT.

The genes are TRBV7-9 and TRBJ2-5, with 8 nucleotides matching TRBD2. CDR3 length: 15 amino acids. V shed 4 bases and J 5 bases; nucleotides not matched to a gene: 9. Per the germline V gene, CDR1 is SEHNR and CDR2 is FQNEAQ (reference sequence). CDR3 region: CASSSRAGDRETQYF. The CDR3 DNA reads TGTGCCAGCAGCTCGAGAGCGGGAGACAGGGAGACCCAGTACTTC.

In regard to this clone: The same CDR3 arises from other DNA sequences in this sample as well. The rearrangement links TRBV5-1 to TRBJ2-5, with D possibly TRBD2 on 6 matching bases. The CDR3 extends over 14 amino acids. V was pared by 3 bases and J by 0 bases, with 9 bases between. Germline V gives CDR1 SGHRS, CDR2 YFSETQ. The CDR3, as DNA: TGCGCCAGCAGCTCCGGGACTTACCAAGAGACCCAGTACTTC. Translated, it gives CASSSGTYQETQYF.

The chain has TRBV18 and TRBJ1-6, with 10 bases lining up with TRBD1. Germline V gives CDR1 KGHSH, CDR2 LQKENI. The V gene end was trimmed by 2 bases and the J gene end by 9 bases; junction bases not matched to a gene: 4. The CDR3 extends over 15 amino acids. The CDR3 DNA reads as TGTGCCAGCTCACCAGCCGGGACAGGGGCTTCACCCCTCCACTTT. Its protein is CASSPAGTGASPLHF. The complete variable domain, with remaining parts taken from reference TRBV18 and TRBJ1-6, reads NAGVMQNPRHLVRRRGQEARLRCSPMKGHSHVYWYRQLPEEGLKFMVYLQKENIIDESGMPKERFSAEFPKEGPSILRIQQVVRGDSAAYFCASSPAGTGASPLHFGNGTRLTVT.

The genes are TRBV4-2 and TRBJ1-2, with a tentative D call TRBD1 (6 bases). V lost 1 base and J lost 6, with 27 bases in between. Germline V gene lookup returns CDR1 LGHNA and CDR2 YNFKEQ. The CDR3 runs 19 residues. Here the CDR3 DNA reads TGTGCCAGCAGCCAAGCAATTATTCAGGACAGCCAAATCGGACATGGCTACACCTTC. This codes for CASSQAIIQDSQIGHGYTF.

The gene calls are TRBV5-1 and TRBJ1-2; 8 nucleotides align to TRBD1. The CDR3 covers 16 residues. CDR1 and CDR2 from the germline V gene are SGHRS and YFSETQ. J lost 2 bases, V lost 1 base, and 7 bases had no gene match. In DNA, the CDR3 is TGCGCCAGCAGCTTGTCAACCGGGACAGGCAACTATGGCTACACCTTC. Its translation is CASSLSTGTGNYGYTF.